Sequencing of this T cell receptor (beta chain) was carried out in a study of graft-versus-host responses after intestinal transplantation. Some clones are missing from TCRdb's copy, which holds only in-frame ones; the method was immunoSEQ multiplex PCR. Of under 95,000 clones in the sample, around 89% are singletons; the top ten hold roughly 2.5%. Points on this clone: Its specificity is not known. In the same sample, other DNA sequences code for this CDR3.

Germline V gives CDR1 MNHNS, CDR2 SASEGT. The V segment lost 0 bases and the J segment 3 bases; nucleotides outside the gene matches: 5. The CDR3 runs to 16 residues. General observations from the study: Allografts from individuals with graft-donor T cell macrochimerism displayed high graft-versus-host to host-versus-graft clonal ratios.

The gene calls are TRBV6-1 and TRBJ2-7; 10 positions match TRBD2. The sequence came from a human donor who received an intestinal transplant. Sequencing used unstimulated CD8+ T cells sorted from spleen or lymph node cells, obtained before intestinal transplant. The CDR3 loop reads CASSEAELAGFYEQYF. CDR3 nucleotides: TGTGCCAGCAGTGAAGCCGAACTAGCGGGATTCTACGAGCAGTACTTC.